This TCR beta chain is drawn from a study of technical replicates of blood from a few donors. Some clones are missing from TCRdb's copy, which holds only in-frame ones; the method was immunoSEQ multiplex PCR. This sample has tens of thousands of clones, with about 95% found just once. The CDR3 loop spans 12 amino acids. The ends were cut back, 4 bases at V and 2 bases at J, with 5 bases in the middle. Germline V lookup: CDR1 SGHRS, CDR2 YFSETQ. The sample comprised PBMCs. This chain joins TRBV5-1 and TRBJ2-3; D not resolved. The sequence was obtained from a human donor in good health. Some clones in this sample may be carry-over from other donors' samples. The CDR3, as DNA: TGCGCCAGCAGCCCCAACACAGATACGCAGTATTTT. Its translation is CASSPNTDTQYF. Using reference TRBV5-1 and TRBJ2-3 for the parts outside the CDR3, the full variable domain is KAGVTQTPRYLIKTRGQQVTLSCSPISGHRSVSWYQQTPGQGLQFLFEYFSETQRNKGNFPGRFSGRQFSNSRSEMNVSTLELGDSALYLCASSPNTDTQYFGPGTRLTVL.